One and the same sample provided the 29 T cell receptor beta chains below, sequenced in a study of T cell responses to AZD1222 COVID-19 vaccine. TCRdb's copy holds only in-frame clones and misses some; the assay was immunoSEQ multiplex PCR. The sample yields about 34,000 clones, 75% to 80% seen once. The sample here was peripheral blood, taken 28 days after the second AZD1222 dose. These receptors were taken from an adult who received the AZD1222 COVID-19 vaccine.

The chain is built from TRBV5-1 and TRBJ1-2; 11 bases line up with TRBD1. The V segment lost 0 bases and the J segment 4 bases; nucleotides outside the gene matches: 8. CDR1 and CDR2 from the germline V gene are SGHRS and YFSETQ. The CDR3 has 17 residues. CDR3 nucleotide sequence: TGCGCCAGCAGCTTGGGTGCCGGGACAGGGGGGTCCTATGGCTACACCTTC. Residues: CASSLGAGTGGSYGYTF.

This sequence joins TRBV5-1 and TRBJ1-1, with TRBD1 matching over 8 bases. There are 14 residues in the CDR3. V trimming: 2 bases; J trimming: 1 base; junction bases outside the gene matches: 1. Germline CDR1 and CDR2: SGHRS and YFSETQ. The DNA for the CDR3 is TGCGCCAGCAGCTTTACAGGGGGGAACACTGAAGCTTTCTTT. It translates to CASSFTGGNTEAFF.

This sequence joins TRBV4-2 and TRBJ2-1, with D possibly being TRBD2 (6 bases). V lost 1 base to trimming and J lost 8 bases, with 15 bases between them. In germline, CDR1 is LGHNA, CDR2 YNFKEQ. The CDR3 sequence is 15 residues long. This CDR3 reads CASSQVEAGRYEQFF. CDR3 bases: TGTGCCAGCAGCCAAGTGGAGGCGGGAAGGTATGAGCAGTTCTTC.

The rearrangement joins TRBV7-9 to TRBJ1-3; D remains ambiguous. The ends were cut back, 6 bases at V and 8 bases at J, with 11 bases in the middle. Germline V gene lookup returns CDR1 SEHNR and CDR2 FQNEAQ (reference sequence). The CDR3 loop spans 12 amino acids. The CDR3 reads CASSILSDTIYF. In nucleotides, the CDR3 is TGTGCCAGCAGTATCCTGAGCGACACCATATATTTT.

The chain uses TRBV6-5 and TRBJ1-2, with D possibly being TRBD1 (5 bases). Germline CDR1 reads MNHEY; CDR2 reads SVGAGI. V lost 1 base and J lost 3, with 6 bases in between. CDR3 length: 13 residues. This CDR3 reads CASSYLQDYGYTF. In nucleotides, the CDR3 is TGTGCCAGCAGTTACTTACAGGACTATGGCTACACCTTC.

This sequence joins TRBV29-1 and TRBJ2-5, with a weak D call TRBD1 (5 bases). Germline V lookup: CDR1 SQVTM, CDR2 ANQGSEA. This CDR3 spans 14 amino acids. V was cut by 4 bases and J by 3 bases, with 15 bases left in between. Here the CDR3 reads CSVVQGQLEETQYF. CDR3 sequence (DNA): TGCAGCGTTGTGCAGGGTCAGTTAGAAGAGACCCAGTACTTC.

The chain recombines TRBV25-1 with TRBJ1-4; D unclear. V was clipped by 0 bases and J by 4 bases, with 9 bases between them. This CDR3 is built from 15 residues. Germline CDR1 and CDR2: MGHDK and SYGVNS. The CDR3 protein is CASSEYGQFNEKLFF. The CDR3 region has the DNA TGTGCCAGCAGTGAATATGGGCAATTTAATGAAAAACTGTTTTTT. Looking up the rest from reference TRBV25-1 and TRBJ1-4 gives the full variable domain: EADIYQTPRYLVIGTGKKITLECSQTMGHDKMYWYQQDPGMELHLIHYSYGVNSTEKGDLSSESTVSRIRTEHFPLTLESARPSHTSQYLCASSEYGQFNEKLFFGSGTQLSVL.

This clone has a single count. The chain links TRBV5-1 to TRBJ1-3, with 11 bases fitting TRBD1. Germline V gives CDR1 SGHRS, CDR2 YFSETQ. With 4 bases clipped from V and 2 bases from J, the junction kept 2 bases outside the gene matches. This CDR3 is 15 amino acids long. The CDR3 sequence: CASSAGQGAGNTIYF. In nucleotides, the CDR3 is TGCGCCAGCAGCGCGGGACAGGGGGCTGGAAACACCATATATTTT. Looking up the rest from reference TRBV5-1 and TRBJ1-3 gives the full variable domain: KAGVTQTPRYLIKTRGQQVTLSCSPISGHRSVSWYQQTPGQGLQFLFEYFSETQRNKGNFPGRFSGRQFSNSRSEMNVSTLELGDSALYLCASSAGQGAGNTIYFGEGSWLTVV.

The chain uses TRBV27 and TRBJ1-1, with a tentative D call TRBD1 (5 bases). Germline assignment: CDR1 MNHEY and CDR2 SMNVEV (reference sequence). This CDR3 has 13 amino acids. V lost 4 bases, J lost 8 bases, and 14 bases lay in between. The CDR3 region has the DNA TGTGCCAGCAGTTCCATTTTAGGGGTAGAAGCTTTCTTT. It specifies CASSSILGVEAFF.

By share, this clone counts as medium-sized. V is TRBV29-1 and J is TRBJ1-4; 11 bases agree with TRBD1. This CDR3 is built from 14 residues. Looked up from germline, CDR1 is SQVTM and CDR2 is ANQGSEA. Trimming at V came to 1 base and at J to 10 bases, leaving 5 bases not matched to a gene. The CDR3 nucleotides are TGCAGCGTTGAAGCCGGGACAGGGGGGGGAAAACTGTTTTTT. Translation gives CSVEAGTGGGKLFF.

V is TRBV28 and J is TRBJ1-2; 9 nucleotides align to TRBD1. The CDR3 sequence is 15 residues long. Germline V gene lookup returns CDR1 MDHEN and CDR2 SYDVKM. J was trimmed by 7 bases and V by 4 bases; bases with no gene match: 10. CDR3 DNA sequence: TGTGCCAGCAGTTCCCCAGGACAGGGGTGGGGTGGCTACACCTTC. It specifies CASSSPGQGWGGYTF.

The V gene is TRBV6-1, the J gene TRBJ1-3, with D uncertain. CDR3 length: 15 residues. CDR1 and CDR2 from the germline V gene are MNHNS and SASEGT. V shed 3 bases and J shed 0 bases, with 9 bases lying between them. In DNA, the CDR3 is TGTGCCAGCAGTGACAGGTCTCGCTCTGGAAACACCATATATTTT. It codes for CASSDRSRSGNTIYF.

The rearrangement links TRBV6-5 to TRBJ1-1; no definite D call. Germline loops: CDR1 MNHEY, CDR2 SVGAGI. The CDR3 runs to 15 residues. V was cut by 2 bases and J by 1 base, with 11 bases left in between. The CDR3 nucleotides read TGTGCCAGCAGTTACAAAGGGCCAGCGAACACTGAAGCTTTCTTT. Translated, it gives CASSYKGPANTEAFF.

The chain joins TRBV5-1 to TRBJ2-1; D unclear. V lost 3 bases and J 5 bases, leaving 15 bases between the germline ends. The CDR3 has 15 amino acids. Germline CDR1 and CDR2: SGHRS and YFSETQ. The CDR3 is CASSSGPLGDNEQFF. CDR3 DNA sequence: TGCGCCAGCAGCTCTGGACCCCTCGGAGACAATGAGCAGTTCTTC.

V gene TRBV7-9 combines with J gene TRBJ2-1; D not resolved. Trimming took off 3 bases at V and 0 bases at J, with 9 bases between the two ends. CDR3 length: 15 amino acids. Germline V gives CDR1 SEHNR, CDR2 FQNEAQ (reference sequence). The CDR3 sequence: CASSFGGRSYNEQFF. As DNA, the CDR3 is TGTGCCAGCAGCTTCGGCGGTCGCTCCTACAATGAGCAGTTCTTC.

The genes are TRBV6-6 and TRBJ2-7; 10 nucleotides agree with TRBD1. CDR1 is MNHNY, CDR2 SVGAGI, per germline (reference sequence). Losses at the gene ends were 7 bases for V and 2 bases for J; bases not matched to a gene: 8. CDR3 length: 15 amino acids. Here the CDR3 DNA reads TGTGCCAGCACCTCCCGGGACAGGGGAACCTACGAGCAGTACGTC. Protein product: CASTSRDRGTYEQYV.

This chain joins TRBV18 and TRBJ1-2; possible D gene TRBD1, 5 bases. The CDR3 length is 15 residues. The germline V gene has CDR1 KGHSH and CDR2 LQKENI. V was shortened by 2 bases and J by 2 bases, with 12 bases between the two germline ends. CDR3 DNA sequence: TGTGCCAGCTCACCAATTTCGGGGGGGAACTATGGCTACACCTTC. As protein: CASSPISGGNYGYTF.

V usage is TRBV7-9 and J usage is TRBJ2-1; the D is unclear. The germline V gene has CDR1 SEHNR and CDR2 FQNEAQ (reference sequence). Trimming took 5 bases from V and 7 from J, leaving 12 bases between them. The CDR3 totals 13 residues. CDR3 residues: CASSPHGSNEQFF. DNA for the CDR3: TGTGCCAGCAGCCCCCATGGGTCGAATGAGCAGTTCTTC.

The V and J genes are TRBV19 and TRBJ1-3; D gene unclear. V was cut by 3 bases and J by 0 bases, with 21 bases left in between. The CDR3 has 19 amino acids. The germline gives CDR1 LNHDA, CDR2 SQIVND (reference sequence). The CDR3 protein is CASSIGILGGKSSGNTIYF. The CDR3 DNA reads TGTGCCAGTAGTATCGGCATTTTGGGCGGAAAGTCCTCTGGAAACACCATATATTTT.

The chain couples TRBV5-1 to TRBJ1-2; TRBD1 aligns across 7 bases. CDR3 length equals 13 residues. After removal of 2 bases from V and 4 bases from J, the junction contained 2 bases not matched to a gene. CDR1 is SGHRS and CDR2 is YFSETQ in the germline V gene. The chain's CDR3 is CASSLGDSYGYTF. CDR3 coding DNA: TGCGCCAGCAGCTTAGGGGACAGCTATGGCTACACCTTC.

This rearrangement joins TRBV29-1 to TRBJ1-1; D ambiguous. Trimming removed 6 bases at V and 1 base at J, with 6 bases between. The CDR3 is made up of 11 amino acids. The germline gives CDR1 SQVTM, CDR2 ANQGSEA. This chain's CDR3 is CSVTRNTEAFF. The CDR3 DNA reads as TGCAGCGTAACACGGAACACTGAAGCTTTCTTT.

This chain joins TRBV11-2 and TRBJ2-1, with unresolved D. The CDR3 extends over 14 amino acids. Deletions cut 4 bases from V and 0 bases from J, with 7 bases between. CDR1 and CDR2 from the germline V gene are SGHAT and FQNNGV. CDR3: CASSSRVSYNEQFF. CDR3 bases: TGTGCCAGCAGCTCCCGGGTCTCCTACAATGAGCAGTTCTTC.

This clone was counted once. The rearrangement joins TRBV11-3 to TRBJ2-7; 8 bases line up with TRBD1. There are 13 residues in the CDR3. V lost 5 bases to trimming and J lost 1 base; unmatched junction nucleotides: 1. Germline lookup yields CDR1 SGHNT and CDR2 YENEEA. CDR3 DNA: TGTGCCAGCAGCCGACAGGGGTCCTACGAGCAGTACGTC. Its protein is CASSRQGSYEQYV.

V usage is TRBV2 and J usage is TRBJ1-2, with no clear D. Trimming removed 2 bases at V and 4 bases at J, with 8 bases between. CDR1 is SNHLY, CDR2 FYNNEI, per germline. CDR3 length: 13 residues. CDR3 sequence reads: CASSERTSYGYTF. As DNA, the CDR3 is TGTGCCAGCAGTGAAAGGACTTCCTATGGCTACACCTTC. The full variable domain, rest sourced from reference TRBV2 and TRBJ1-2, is EPEVTQTPSHQVTQMGQEVILRCVPISNHLYFYWYRQILGQKVEFLVSFYNNEISEKSEIFDDQFSVERPDGSNFTLKIRSTKLEDSAMYFCASSERTSYGYTFGSGTRLTVV.

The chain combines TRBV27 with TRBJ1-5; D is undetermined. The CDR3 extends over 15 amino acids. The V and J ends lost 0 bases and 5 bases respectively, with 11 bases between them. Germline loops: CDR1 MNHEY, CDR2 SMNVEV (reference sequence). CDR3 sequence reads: CASSLSVTAYQPQHF. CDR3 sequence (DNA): TGTGCCAGCAGTTTATCTGTTACAGCATATCAGCCCCAGCATTTT.

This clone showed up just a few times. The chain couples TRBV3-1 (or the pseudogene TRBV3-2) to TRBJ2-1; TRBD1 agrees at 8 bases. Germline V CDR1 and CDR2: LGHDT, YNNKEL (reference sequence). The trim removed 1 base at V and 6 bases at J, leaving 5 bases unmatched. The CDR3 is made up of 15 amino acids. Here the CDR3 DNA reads TGTGCCAGCAGCCAAGCAGGGGGCAGTTTCAATGAGCAGTTCTTC. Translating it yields CASSQAGGSFNEQFF.

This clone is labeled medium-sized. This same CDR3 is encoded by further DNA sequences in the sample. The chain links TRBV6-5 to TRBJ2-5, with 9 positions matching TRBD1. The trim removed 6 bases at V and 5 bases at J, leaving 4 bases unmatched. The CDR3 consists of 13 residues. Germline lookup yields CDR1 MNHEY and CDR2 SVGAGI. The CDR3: CASSRDRDETQYF. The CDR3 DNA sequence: TGTGCCAGCAGCCGGGACAGGGATGAGACCCAGTACTTC.

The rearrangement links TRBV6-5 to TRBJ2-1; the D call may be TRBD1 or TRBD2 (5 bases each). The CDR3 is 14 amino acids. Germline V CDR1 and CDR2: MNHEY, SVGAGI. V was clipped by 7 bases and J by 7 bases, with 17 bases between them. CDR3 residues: CASTPGPRGNEQFF. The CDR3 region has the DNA TGTGCCAGCACCCCGGGACCCCGCGGGAATGAGCAGTTCTTC.

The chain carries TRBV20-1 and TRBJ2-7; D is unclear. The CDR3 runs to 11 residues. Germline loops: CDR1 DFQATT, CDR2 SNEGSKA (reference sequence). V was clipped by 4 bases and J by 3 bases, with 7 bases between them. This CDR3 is CSAKENYEQYF. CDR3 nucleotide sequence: TGCAGTGCTAAAGAAAACTACGAGCAGTACTTC.